These 6 T cell receptor beta chains came from one sample sequenced in a study of STAT5B mutations in CD4+ large granular lymphocyte leukemia. The repertoire was sequenced with immunoSEQ multiplex PCR; TCRdb's copy has only in-frame clones and lacks some. The sample includes tens of thousands of clones, 80% to 85% of them seen just once. The sequenced material came from CD4+ T cells from blood buffy coats. Receptor source: a human donor in good health.

The V and J genes are TRBV11-3 and TRBJ2-7, with D possibly TRBD1 on 6 matching bases. CDR3 length: 15 amino acids. V lost 5 bases and J lost 1, with 15 bases in between. CDR1 is SGHNT, CDR2 YENEEA, per germline. The CDR3 DNA sequence: TGTGCCAGCAGCGCACAGGGCACCCTATCCTACGAGCAGTACTTC. It translates to CASSAQGTLSYEQYF.

V is TRBV11-1 and J is TRBJ1-1; perhaps TRBD1 as D (6 bases). Germline CDR1 reads SGHAT; CDR2 reads FQDESV (reference sequence). V was cut by 3 bases and J by 6 bases, with 14 bases left in between. There are 14 residues in the CDR3. CDR3 region: CASSLGRGGAEAFF. The CDR3 bases are TGTGCCAGCAGCTTGGGCAGGGGAGGGGCTGAAGCTTTCTTT. Using reference TRBV11-1 and TRBJ1-1 for the parts outside the CDR3, the full variable domain is EAEVAQSPRYKITEKSQAVAFWCDPISGHATLYWYRQILGQGPELLVQFQDESVVDDSQLPKDRFSAERLKGVDSTLKIQPAELGDSAMYLCASSLGRGGAEAFFGQGTRLTVV.

This chain joins TRBV6-5 and TRBJ2-5; 10 nucleotides match TRBD2. V gave up 6 bases and J gave up 2 bases; unmatched junction bases: 6. This CDR3 has 15 residues. CDR1 is MNHEY and CDR2 is SVGAGI in the germline V gene. CDR3 in DNA: TGTGCCAGCAGCATGGCTAGCGGGAGACAAGAGACCCAGTACTTC. Its protein product is CASSMASGRQETQYF.

The rearrangement joins TRBV7-6 to TRBJ1-1; D call uncertain. CDR1 and CDR2 from the germline V gene are SGHVS and FNYEAQ. V was cut by 5 bases and J by 1 base, with 8 bases left in between. CDR3 length equals 13 residues. Here the CDR3 reads CASSQTRNTEAFF. The CDR3, as DNA: TGTGCCAGCAGCCAAACAAGGAACACTGAAGCTTTCTTT.

The genes are TRBV11-1 and TRBJ2-1, with D unclear. Between the trimmed V and J ends, which lost 4 bases and 4 bases, there was a span of 8 bases. Per the germline V gene, CDR1 is SGHAT and CDR2 is FQDESV (reference sequence). This CDR3 is built from 13 residues. The CDR3 DNA reads as TGTGCCAGCAGCTCCGGTGCTTACAATGAGCAGTTCTTC. It encodes CASSSGAYNEQFF. The full variable domain, with the rest looked up from reference TRBV11-1 and TRBJ2-1, is EAEVAQSPRYKITEKSQAVAFWCDPISGHATLYWYRQILGQGPELLVQFQDESVVDDSQLPKDRFSAERLKGVDSTLKIQPAELGDSAMYLCASSSGAYNEQFFGPGTRLTVL.

CDR3 DNA sequence: TGTGCCAGCAGCTTAGGGACCCCGGGGGGTCCGGGGGAGCAGTACTTC. This gives the protein CASSLGTPGGPGEQYF. The chain recombines TRBV7-9 with TRBJ2-7; 7 bases fit TRBD2. Trimming cost V 1 base and J 7 bases; bases outside gene matches: 13. CDR1 is SEHNR, CDR2 FQNEAQ, per germline (reference sequence). CDR3 length: 16 residues.